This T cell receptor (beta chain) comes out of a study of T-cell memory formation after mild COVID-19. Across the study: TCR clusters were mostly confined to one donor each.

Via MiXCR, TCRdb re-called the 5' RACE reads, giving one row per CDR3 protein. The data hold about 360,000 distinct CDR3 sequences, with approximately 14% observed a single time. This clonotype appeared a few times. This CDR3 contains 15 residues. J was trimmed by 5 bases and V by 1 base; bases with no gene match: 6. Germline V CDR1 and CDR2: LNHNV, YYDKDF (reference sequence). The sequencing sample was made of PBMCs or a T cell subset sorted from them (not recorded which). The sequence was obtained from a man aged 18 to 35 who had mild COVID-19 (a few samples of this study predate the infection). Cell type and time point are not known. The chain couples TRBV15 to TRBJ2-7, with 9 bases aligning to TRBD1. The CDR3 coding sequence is TGTGCCACCAGCAGAGGGACAGGGGAGGTAGACGAGCAGTACGTC. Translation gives CATSRGTGEVDEQYV.